This TCR beta chain was sequenced for a study of response to subunit inactivated influenza vaccine (dated by TCRdb to the late 2010s). A note on the overall study: Deep quantitative T cell receptor repertoire profiling was used in the study to track responses to a trivalent subunit inactivated influenza vaccine. What the authors observed across the whole study: It was suggested by the authors that each seasonal influenza vaccination may recruit only a limited number of new T cells.

Libraries were built with RT-PCR. Data came from an Illumina HiSeq 2500. Using fastp at Q25 and MiXCR, TCRdb reprocessed the public reads and kept productive beta chains. Rows with one shared CDR3 protein collapse into an entry with the most common genes and DNA. Within this sample are 300,000 to 350,000 distinct CDR3 sequences, with about 20% of them counted one time only. Of the sample, 9% to 12% falls within the top ten clones. This clonotype was seen a handful of times. The specificity of this receptor is unknown. There are no base qualities to consult, and no much larger clone falls within one base. The germline V gene yields SNHLY for CDR1 and FYNNEI for CDR2. Taken from cysteine to phenylalanine, the CDR3 has 12 residues. Just CDR3 DNA is preserved here, 36 bases in frame from base 1. V drops 5 bases and J drops 7 bases, leaving 11 bases in between.

The chain is encoded by TRBV2 joined to TRBJ1-1; the D gene assignment is ambiguous. The receptor was derived from a man aged 45-69 years who received an inactivated influenza vaccine. Donor details come from another sample of the same person, matched by shared clones. Sequencing used PBMCs from blood, obtained less than 22 months after vaccination. The CDR3 reads as follows: CASSSDTLEAFF. The nucleotides read TGTGCCAGCAGTTCCGACACCCTTGAAGCTTTCTTT.